This T cell receptor beta chain stems from a study of response to subunit inactivated influenza vaccine (dated by TCRdb to 2016 to 2019). In terms of the full investigation: Deep quantitative T cell receptor repertoire profiling was used in the study to track responses to a trivalent subunit inactivated influenza vaccine.

Receptor amplification or capture employed RT-PCR. TCRdb names Illumina HiSeq 2500 as the instrument used. TCRdb reprocessed the public reads (quality trimming at Q25 with fastp, clone calling with MiXCR) and kept in-frame beta chains. For every CDR3 protein sequence, its rows merge into one entry that carries the most common genes and DNA. The sample contains about 780,000 distinct CDR3 sequences, approximately 17% of them found a single time. Of the sample, 11% is held by the ten largest clones. This clonotype was found many times. Its antigen is not yet known. Base qualities are missing; no much larger clone stands one base away. Beyond this particular receptor, the publication reports: According to the authors, only a limited number of new T cells may be recruited by each seasonal influenza vaccination.

Sequences SGDLS (CDR1) and YYNGEE (CDR2) are obtained from the germline V gene. Ends trimmed: V by 0 bases, J by 6 bases; bases unmatched to a gene: 9. The CDR3, from cysteine to phenylalanine, totals 17 residues. This entry keeps only the CDR3 DNA: 51 bases, framed from base 1. The sequenced sample was PBMCs from blood, obtained around 5 days after vaccination. This sequence was found in a man in his fifties who received an inactivated influenza vaccine. Donor details come from another sample of the same person, matched by shared clones. This chain is built from TRBV9 and TRBJ2-1, and TRBD2 aligns with 10 junction nucleotides. The CDR3 reads CASSVVASGSWGNEQFF. The sequence in DNA is TGTGCCAGCAGCGTAGTCGCTAGCGGGAGCTGGGGCAATGAGCAGTTCTTC. With all but the CDR3 taken from the reference TRBV9 and TRBJ2-1 genes, the full variable domain is: DSGVTQTPKHLITATGQRVTLRCSPRSGDLSVYWYQQSLDQGLQFLIQYYNGEERAKGNILERFSAQQFPDLHSELNLSSLELGDSALYFCASSVVASGSWGNEQFFGPGTRLTVL.